This T cell receptor beta chain was sequenced during a study of shared clonotypes between healthy human individuals. As for the study in general: Three plates were used per donor for CD4 naive, three for CD4 memory, two for CD8 naive and one for CD8 memory. General study points: Clonotype sharing across a handful of donors was observed for about 4.8% of naive CD4 clonotypes. Generation probabilities were higher for clonotypes shared across all four sorted-subset donors than for unshared ones.

On this clone: Its antigen remains unknown.

Naivety among CD8 cells was defined by CD45RO negativity and positive CCR7 selection, thereby excluding terminally differentiated effector memory CD45RA+ cells. Using immunoSEQ multiplex PCR, the repertoire was profiled, and TCRdb retains in-frame clones only, with some absent. The table includes roughly 2,000,000 clones, about 95% detected once. The receptor was isolated from a man in his late teens or twenties in good health. The sequenced material came from naive CD8+ T cells sorted from blood.

CDR3 DNA sequence: TGTGCCAGCAGCGTCAACACGGTTCAAGAGACCCAGTACTTC. Encoded protein: CASSVNTVQETQYF. The rearrangement uses TRBV7-9 and TRBJ2-5, with D hard to call. CDR3 length: 14 amino acids. V was pared by 5 bases and J by 2 bases, with 12 bases between. CDR1 and CDR2 (germline): SEHNR, FQNEAQ (reference sequence).